This TCR beta chain was recovered during a study of blood T cell repertoires in COVID-19. Here immunoSEQ multiplex PCR was the method, and the copy in TCRdb shows in-frame clones only, minus some. The profile shows some 50,000 clones, 75% to 90% of them singletons. This CDR3 is built from 12 residues. Per the germline V gene, CDR1 is GTSNPN and CDR2 is SVGIG (reference sequence). Losses at the gene ends were 4 bases for V and 13 bases for J; bases not matched to a gene: 8. What was sequenced was peripheral blood. The source is a woman in her sixties or seventies with active COVID-19. The chain links TRBV30 to TRBJ2-1; 9 bases are shared with TRBD2. In DNA form, the CDR3 reads TGTGCCTGGATCGACGGGGGACTAGCCCAGTTCTTC. This sequence encodes CAWIDGGLAQFF.